The 16 T cell receptor beta chains below were found in one sample sequenced in a study of blood T cell repertoires in COVID-19 (TCRdb year 2020). Receptors were amplified or captured by the immunoSEQ multiplex PCR assay. This immuneACCESS table, as held by TCRdb, lists in-frame sequences with V and J called but not all clones. Of the missing ones, under half trace to an unresolved V gene in checked studies; the others have no known cause. The sample contains about 180,000 clones, 60% to 80% of them found a single time. The ten largest clones take up 15% to 20% of the sample. Sequencing was carried out using PBMCs or T cells enriched from blood (not recorded which). All receptors come from a woman aged 50 to 60 who had recovered from COVID-19.

The V and J genes are TRBV4-1 and TRBJ1-1; no definite D call. The V end was cut by 0 bases, the J end by 5 bases, with 7 bases between. This CDR3 has 13 amino acids. Germline values: CDR1 MGHRA, CDR2 YSYEKL. In nucleotides, the CDR3 is TGCGCCAGCAGCCAAGATGGTACAACTGAAGCTTTCTTT. The encoded protein is CASSQDGTTEAFF.

The chain recombines TRBV6-1 with TRBJ2-1, with 12 bases identical to TRBD2. With V trimmed by 3 bases and J by 5 bases, 11 bases remained unmatched. The CDR3 is 18 amino acids. In germline, CDR1 is MNHNS, CDR2 SASEGT. The CDR3 spells CASSETSGRWTIHNEQFF. In DNA form, the CDR3 reads TGTGCCAGCAGTGAGACTAGCGGGAGATGGACCATACACAATGAGCAGTTCTTC.

The chain is built from TRBV30 and TRBJ2-3; no definite D call. This CDR3 has 13 amino acids. Germline assignment: CDR1 GTSNPN and CDR2 SVGIG (reference sequence). V lost 4 bases and J lost 0, with 8 bases in between. The CDR3 DNA reads TGTGCCTGGATCAGATACAGCACAGATACGCAGTATTTT. Translating it yields CAWIRYSTDTQYF.

The chain joins TRBV7-2 to TRBJ2-7; no clear D gene. The CDR3 extends over 14 amino acids. Germline V gene sequence: CDR1 SGHTA, CDR2 FQGNSA. The V end was cut by 1 base, the J end by 2 bases, with 9 bases between. Here the CDR3 DNA reads TGTGCCAGCAGCTTAGGTTATCTCCCCTACGAGCAGTACTTC. Its translation: CASSLGYLPYEQYF.

The V and J genes are TRBV7-9 and TRBJ1-4; 8 bases agree with TRBD1. Trimming cost V 5 bases and J 4 bases; bases outside gene matches: 6. CDR3 size: 15 residues. Germline CDR1 is SEHNR and CDR2 is FQNEAQ (reference sequence). CDR3 nucleotides: TGTGCCAGCAGCCTCAGTGACAGGGGTAATGAAAAACTGTTTTTT. Translating it yields CASSLSDRGNEKLFF.

This chain joins TRBV6-2 or TRBV6-3 and TRBJ2-1, with 8 bases identical to TRBD2. Germline CDR1 is MNHEY and CDR2 is SVGEGT. The V segment lost 0 bases and the J segment 4 bases; nucleotides outside the gene matches: 5. The CDR3 extends over 16 amino acids. The CDR3 bases are TGTGCCAGCAGTTACTCGAAACTAGCGGCTTACAATGAGCAGTTCTTC. Its protein is CASSYSKLAAYNEQFF.

The V and J genes are TRBV7-2 and TRBJ2-7, with TRBD2 identical over 12 bases. The germline V gene encodes CDR1 SGHTA and CDR2 FQGNSA. The V gene end was trimmed by 1 base and the J gene end by 4 bases; junction bases not matched to a gene: 5. The CDR3 runs 16 residues. The CDR3 coding sequence is TGTGCCAGCAGCTTAGACCTTACTAGCGGGGGGTACGAGCAGTACTTC. This gives the protein CASSLDLTSGGYEQYF. Together with reference TRBV7-2 and TRBJ2-7, the CDR3 gives the full variable domain: GAGVSQSPSNKVTEKGKDVELRCDPISGHTALYWYRQSLGQGLEFLIYFQGNSAPDKSGLPSDRFSAERTGGSVSTLTIQRTQQEDSAVYLCASSLDLTSGGYEQYFGPGTRLTVT.

The J gene is TRBJ1-2, the V gene TRBV28, with D unresolved. CDR3 size: 12 residues. Trimming left V 7 bases short and J 6 bases short, with 12 bases between. Germline V lookup: CDR1 MDHEN, CDR2 SYDVKM. CDR3 protein: CASMKAGNGYTF. CDR3 nucleotides: TGTGCCAGCATGAAAGCGGGGAATGGCTACACCTTC.

The chain couples TRBV19 to TRBJ2-1; TRBD2 is a possible D gene (6 bases). V was shortened by 3 bases and J by 7 bases, with 19 bases between the two germline ends. Germline values: CDR1 LNHDA, CDR2 SQIVND (reference sequence). The CDR3 loop spans 16 amino acids. CDR3 nucleotides: TGTGCCAGTAGTATGGGAGGAGGGAGCAGGAGGAATGAGCAGTTCTTC. Its protein is CASSMGGGSRRNEQFF.

In its sample, this clone was seen once. The chain has TRBV5-1 and TRBJ1-1, with D unclear. V lost 0 bases and J lost 0, with 9 bases in between. Per germline, CDR1 SGHRS and CDR2 YFSETQ. This CDR3 is built from 15 residues. This chain's CDR3 is CASSLGASMNTEAFF. CDR3 DNA sequence: TGCGCCAGCAGCTTGGGAGCTAGCATGAACACTGAAGCTTTCTTT. Complete variable domain (other parts from reference TRBV5-1 and TRBJ1-1): KAGVTQTPRYLIKTRGQQVTLSCSPISGHRSVSWYQQTPGQGLQFLFEYFSETQRNKGNFPGRFSGRQFSNSRSEMNVSTLELGDSALYLCASSLGASMNTEAFFGQGTRLTVV.

This chain uses TRBV28 with TRBJ2-7; TRBD2 matches 10 bases. Losses at the gene ends were 5 bases for V and 4 bases for J; bases not matched to a gene: 11. The CDR3 totals 16 residues. Germline values: CDR1 MDHEN, CDR2 SYDVKM. The CDR3 region is CASSRGKGLASYEQYF. The CDR3 DNA follows: TGTGCCAGCAGTAGAGGCAAGGGACTAGCGTCTTACGAGCAGTACTTC.

The rearrangement links TRBV11-1 to TRBJ2-7; D might be TRBD1 (5 bases). Trimming pared 6 bases from V and 0 bases from J, leaving 12 bases between. Germline loops: CDR1 SGHAT, CDR2 FQDESV (reference sequence). CDR3 size: 14 residues. The CDR3: CASRSDISSYEQYF. For the CDR3, the DNA is TGTGCCAGCAGGTCGGACATTAGCTCCTACGAGCAGTACTTC.

J is TRBJ1-2 and V is TRBV7-3; D remains ambiguous. Trimming took 6 bases from V and 7 from J, leaving 15 bases between them. The CDR3 is 13 residues long. Germline CDR1 is SGHTA and CDR2 is FQGTGA. CDR3 protein: CASRTPEEFGYTF. For the CDR3, the DNA is TGTGCCAGCAGGACCCCCGAGGAGTTTGGCTACACCTTC.

This clone was detected a few times. Because the CDR3's place on the DNA is in doubt, the DNA is left out and the CDR3 is given as listed by TCRdb. The gene calls are TRBV29-1 and TRBJ1-1; TRBD1 is the table's D call and was not checked against the DNA. The CDR3 length is 12 residues, termini included. Germline CDR1 reads SQVTM; CDR2 reads ANQGSEA. The CDR3 spells CSVEVGGGSSFF.

There are a few counts of this clone. The CDR3 bases are TGTGCCAGCAGCGGGACAGGGAATCAGCCCCAGCATTTT. Translating it yields CASSGTGNQPQHF. The rearrangement uses TRBV9 and TRBJ1-5; TRBD1 matches at 8 bases. The germline V gene has CDR1 SGDLS and CDR2 YYNGEE. This CDR3 has 13 residues. The V gene end was trimmed by 3 bases and the J gene end by 4 bases; junction bases not matched to a gene: 0. The variable domain in full, completed from reference TRBV9 and TRBJ1-5, reads DSGVTQTPKHLITATGQRVTLRCSPRSGDLSVYWYQQSLDQGLQFLIQYYNGEERAKGNILERFSAQQFPDLHSELNLSSLELGDSALYFCASSGTGNQPQHFGDGTRLSIL.

In this sample, this clone turned up a few times. This chain joins TRBV28 and TRBJ1-2, with 7 bases identical to TRBD1. The CDR3 runs 14 residues. Germline V gene sequence: CDR1 MDHEN, CDR2 SYDVKM. Trimming removed 5 bases from V and 4 bases from J; junction bases left unmatched: 7. The CDR3 DNA follows: TGTGCCAGCAGTATAGGGACAGCGAGCTATGGCTACACCTTC. Protein sequence: CASSIGTASYGYTF.